This T cell receptor beta chain was sequenced in a study of tumor-infiltrating lymphocytes in primary liver carcinoma (dated 2017 in TCRdb). Regarding the research as a whole: Roughly five patients with histopathologically diagnosed primary liver carcinoma underwent surgical resection in China between November 2015 and 2016. Repertoires from technical replicates were highly reproducible, with mean shared-clone rates about 0.86 and correlation coefficients above 0.98. TCRbeta repertoire sequencing, expression microarrays and whole-exome sequencing were combined in the study across five regions of each liver tumor, with adjacent normal tissue and blood also included. Tumors of the five patients were stage T1-T3 N0M0 with maximum diameters of roughly 4 to 11 cm. Roughly 3.65 to 7.13 million productive TCRbeta reads were obtained per sample, and no significant difference in read depth was found between tissue types. A total of roughly 35 specimens from 5 patients went through TCRbeta repertoire sequencing, namely 25 tumor regions, 5 adjacent noncancerous liver tissues and 5 peripheral blood samples. Of the five patients, three men and two women aged 30 to 69 years, four had hepatocellular carcinoma and one had combined HCC and intrahepatic cholangiocarcinoma. Study-wide findings and limitations: With just five patients in the study, the authors point out that the findings should be validated in a larger study. Repertoire overlap was higher between tumor regions (mean roughly 36%) than tumor-adjacent (approximately 17%) or tumor-blood (about 14%) pairs, consistent with antigen-driven expansion. Because the samples were bulk and unsorted, CD4+ and CD8+ T cell repertoires could not be compared. The top 250 clones made up a significantly larger repertoire fraction in tumors than in blood (p = 0.039). Because sequencing covered only the TCR beta chain and unpaired alpha chains were not captured, true repertoire diversity is likely underestimated.

V is trimmed back by 3 bases and J by 5 bases, and the junction contains 0 bases that no gene match accounts for. CDR1 and CDR2, per the germline V gene, are ENHRY and SYGVKD. Its CDR3 holds 13 amino acids, cysteine through phenylalanine. Only CDR3 DNA remains: 39 bases, in frame from the first base. A constant-region primer and ProtoScript II reverse transcriptase were used to reverse-transcribe TCRbeta-specific cDNA from approximately 550 ng total RNA. Three nested multiplex PCR rounds, following a slightly modified ARM-PCR procedure, were used to build the TCRbeta libraries. Each of the first two PCR rounds ran for approximately 10 cycles using multiplex TRBV1-TRBV30 forward primers together with a Cbeta reverse primer. Sample barcodes and Illumina adapters were added in a final 25-cycle PCR using Deep VentR polymerase. Amplicons of 200-500 bp were gel-purified with a QIAquick gel extraction kit before sequencing. An Illumina HiSeq 2500 was used to sequence the TCRbeta amplicons with 250-bp paired-end reads. Under the source paper's analysis protocol: To recover full CDR3 sequences, reads were quality-trimmed using Trimmomatic v0.33 and paired reads were then merged using FLASH v1.2.11. MiGEC v1.2.1b assigned V, D and J germline segments to the rearranged TCRbeta sequences. Clonotype statistics and Shannon-Wiener diversity indices were calculated with VDJtools v1.0.0. Except for diversity analysis, only each sample's 250 most abundant clonotypes were used in subsequent analyses to reduce sampling bias. Using fastp at Q25 and MiXCR, TCRdb reprocessed the public reads and kept productive beta chains. Identical CDR3 protein sequences are pooled into one entry, listed with their most common genes and DNA. Here the V and J calls rest on TCRdb's processing, not on the authors' analysis. This sample comprises 300,000 to 400,000 distinct CDR3 sequences, roughly 61% of them detected only once. The ten largest clones add up to about 6.1% of the sample.

Ten or more counts support this clonotype. There is no known antigen for this receptor. Per-base quality was not reported, and no clone a single base away is much larger than it. Blood RNA was extracted from unsorted whole blood with TRIzol reagent; germline DNA came from the DNeasy Blood & Tissue kit. Patients had chronic HBV infection and were treatment-naive at sampling. Roughly 4 milliliters of peripheral blood were collected into K2EDTA tubes before surgery. The source material was peripheral blood. The clonotype originates from a middle-aged man with primary liver carcinoma and hepatitis B virus infection. The chain employs TRBV10-3 and TRBJ2-2, with 7 junctional bases fitting TRBD1. At the DNA level, the sequence is TGTGCCATCAGTGAACAGGGGACCGGGGAGCTGTTTTTT. This sequence encodes CAISEQGTGELFF.